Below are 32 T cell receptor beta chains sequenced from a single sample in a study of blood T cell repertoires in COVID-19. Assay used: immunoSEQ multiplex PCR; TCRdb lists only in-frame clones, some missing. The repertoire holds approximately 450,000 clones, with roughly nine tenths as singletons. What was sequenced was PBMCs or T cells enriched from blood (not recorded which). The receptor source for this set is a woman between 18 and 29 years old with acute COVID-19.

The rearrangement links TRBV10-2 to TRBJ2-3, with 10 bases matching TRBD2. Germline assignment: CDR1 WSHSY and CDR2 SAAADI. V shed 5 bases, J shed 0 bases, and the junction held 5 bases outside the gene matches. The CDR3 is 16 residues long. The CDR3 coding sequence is TGCGCCAGCAGTTCAATAGCGGGGGGCAGCACAGATACGCAGTATTTT. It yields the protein CASSSIAGGSTDTQYF.

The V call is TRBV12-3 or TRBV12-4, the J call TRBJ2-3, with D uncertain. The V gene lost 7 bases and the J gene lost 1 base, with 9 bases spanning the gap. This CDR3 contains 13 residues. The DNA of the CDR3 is TGTGCCAGCATGTTGAGAGGCACAGATACGCAGTATTTT. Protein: CASMLRGTDTQYF.

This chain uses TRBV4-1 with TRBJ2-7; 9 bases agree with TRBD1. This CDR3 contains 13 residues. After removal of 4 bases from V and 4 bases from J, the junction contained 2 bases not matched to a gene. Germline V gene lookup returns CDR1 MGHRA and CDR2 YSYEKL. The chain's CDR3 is CASSPDRGYEQYF. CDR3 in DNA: TGCGCCAGCAGCCCGGACAGGGGTTACGAGCAGTACTTC.

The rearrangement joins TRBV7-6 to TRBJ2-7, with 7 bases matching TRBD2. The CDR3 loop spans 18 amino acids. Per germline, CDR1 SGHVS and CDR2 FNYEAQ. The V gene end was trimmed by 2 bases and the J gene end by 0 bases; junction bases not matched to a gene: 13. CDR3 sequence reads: CASSLMLGGRESSYEQYF. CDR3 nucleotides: TGTGCCAGCAGCTTAATGTTAGGCGGGAGAGAGAGCTCCTACGAGCAGTACTTC.

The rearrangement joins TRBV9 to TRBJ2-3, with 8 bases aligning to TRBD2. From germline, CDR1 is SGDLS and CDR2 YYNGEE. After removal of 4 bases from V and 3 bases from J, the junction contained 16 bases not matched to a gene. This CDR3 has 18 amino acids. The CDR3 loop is CASSPEAGGKGRTDTQYF. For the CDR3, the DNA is TGTGCCAGCAGCCCGGAGGCGGGGGGAAAGGGAAGGACAGATACGCAGTATTTT.

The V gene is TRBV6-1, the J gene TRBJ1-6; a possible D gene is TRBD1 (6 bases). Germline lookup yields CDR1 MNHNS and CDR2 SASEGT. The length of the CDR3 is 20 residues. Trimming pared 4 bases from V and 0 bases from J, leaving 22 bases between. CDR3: CASSVWRGAASSSYNSPLHF. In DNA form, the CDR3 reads TGTGCCAGCAGTGTTTGGCGGGGGGCAGCATCGAGCTCCTATAATTCACCCCTCCACTTT.

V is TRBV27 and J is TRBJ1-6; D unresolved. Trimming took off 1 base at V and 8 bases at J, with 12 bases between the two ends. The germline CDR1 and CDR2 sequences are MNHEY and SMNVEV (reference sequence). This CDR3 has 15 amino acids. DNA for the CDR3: TGTGCCAGCAGTTTATACCCAGGTTGGGATTCACCCCTCCACTTT. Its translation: CASSLYPGWDSPLHF.

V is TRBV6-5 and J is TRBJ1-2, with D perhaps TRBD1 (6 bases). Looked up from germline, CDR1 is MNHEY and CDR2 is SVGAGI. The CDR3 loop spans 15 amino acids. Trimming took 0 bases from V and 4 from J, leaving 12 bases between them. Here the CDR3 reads CASSYSYRASYGYTF. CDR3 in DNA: TGTGCCAGCAGTTACTCATACAGGGCTAGCTATGGCTACACCTTC.

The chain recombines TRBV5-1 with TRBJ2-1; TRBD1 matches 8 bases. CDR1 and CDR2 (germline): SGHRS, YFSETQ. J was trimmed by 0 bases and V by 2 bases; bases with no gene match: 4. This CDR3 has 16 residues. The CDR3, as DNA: TGCGCCAGCAGCTTAAGAACAGGGGGCTCCTACAATGAGCAGTTCTTC. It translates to CASSLRTGGSYNEQFF.

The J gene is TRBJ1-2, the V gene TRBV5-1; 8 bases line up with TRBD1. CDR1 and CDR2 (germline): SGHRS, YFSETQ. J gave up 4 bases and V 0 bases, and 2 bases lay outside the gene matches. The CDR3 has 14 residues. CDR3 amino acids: CASSLDRGGYGYTF. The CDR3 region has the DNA TGCGCCAGCAGCTTGGACAGGGGGGGCTATGGCTACACCTTC.

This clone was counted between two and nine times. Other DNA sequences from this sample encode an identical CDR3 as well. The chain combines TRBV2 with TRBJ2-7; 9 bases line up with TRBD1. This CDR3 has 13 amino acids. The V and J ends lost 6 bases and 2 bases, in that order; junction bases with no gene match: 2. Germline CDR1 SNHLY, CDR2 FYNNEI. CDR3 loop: CASRDRGAYEQYF. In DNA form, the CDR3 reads TGTGCCAGCAGGGACAGGGGAGCCTACGAGCAGTACTTC. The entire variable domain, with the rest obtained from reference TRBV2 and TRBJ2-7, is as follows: EPEVTQTPSHQVTQMGQEVILRCVPISNHLYFYWYRQILGQKVEFLVSFYNNEISEKSEIFDDQFSVERPDGSNFTLKIRSTKLEDSAMYFCASRDRGAYEQYFGPGTRLTVT.

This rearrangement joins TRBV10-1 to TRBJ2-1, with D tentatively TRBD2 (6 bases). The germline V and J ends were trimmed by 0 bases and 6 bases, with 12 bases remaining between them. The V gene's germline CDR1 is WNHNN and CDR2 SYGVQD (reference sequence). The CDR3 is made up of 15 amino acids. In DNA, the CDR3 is TGCGCCAGCAGTGAGTCTGAGGCGGGAATCAATGAGCAGTTCTTC. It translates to CASSESEAGINEQFF.

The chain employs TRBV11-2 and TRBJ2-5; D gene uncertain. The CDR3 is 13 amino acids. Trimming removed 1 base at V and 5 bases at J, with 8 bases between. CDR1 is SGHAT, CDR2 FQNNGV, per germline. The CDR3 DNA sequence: TGTGCCAGCAGCTTAGGGCTGCGGGAGACCCAGTACTTC. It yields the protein CASSLGLRETQYF.

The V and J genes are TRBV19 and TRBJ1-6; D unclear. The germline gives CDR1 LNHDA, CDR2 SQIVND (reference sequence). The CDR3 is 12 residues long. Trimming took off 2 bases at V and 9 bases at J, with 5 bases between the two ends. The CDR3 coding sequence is TGTGCCAGTAGTATATTGCGTTCACCCCTCCACTTT. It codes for CASSILRSPLHF. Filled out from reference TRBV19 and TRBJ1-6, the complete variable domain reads DGGITQSPKYLFRKEGQNVTLSCEQNLNHDAMYWYRQDPGQGLRLIYYSQIVNDFQKGDIAEGYSVSREKKESFPLTVTSAQKNPTAFYLCASSILRSPLHFGNGTRLTVT.

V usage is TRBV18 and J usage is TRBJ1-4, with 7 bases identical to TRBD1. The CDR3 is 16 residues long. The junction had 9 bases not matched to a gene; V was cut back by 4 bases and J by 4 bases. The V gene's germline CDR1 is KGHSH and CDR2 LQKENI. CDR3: CASSLTGTANNEKLFF. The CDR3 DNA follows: TGTGCCAGCTCACTCACCGGGACAGCGAATAATGAAAAACTGTTTTTT.

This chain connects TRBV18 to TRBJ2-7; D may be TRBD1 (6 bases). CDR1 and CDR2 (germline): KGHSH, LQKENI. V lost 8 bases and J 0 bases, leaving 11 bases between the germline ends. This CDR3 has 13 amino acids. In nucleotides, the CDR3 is TGTGCCAGCACCCGACAGGACTCCTACGAGCAGTACTTC. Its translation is CASTRQDSYEQYF.

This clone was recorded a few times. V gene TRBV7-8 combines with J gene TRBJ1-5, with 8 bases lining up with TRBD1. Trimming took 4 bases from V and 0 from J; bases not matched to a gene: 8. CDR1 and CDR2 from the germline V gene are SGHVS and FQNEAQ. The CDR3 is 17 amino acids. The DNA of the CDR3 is TGTGCCAGCAGCTCCGGGACAGGTAAAAATAGCAATCAGCCCCAGCATTTT. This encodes CASSSGTGKNSNQPQHF.

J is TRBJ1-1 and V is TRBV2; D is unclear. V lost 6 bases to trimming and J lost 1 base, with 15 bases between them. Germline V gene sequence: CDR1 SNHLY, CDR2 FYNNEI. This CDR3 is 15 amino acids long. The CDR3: CASSAPNRPNTEAFF. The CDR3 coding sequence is TGTGCCAGCAGCGCACCGAACAGACCGAACACTGAAGCTTTCTTT.

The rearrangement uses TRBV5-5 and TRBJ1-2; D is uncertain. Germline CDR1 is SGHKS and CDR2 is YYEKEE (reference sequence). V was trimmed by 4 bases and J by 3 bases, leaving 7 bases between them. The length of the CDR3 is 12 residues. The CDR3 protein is CASSGGHYGYTF. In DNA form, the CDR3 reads TGTGCCAGCAGCGGCGGCCACTATGGCTACACCTTC.

The CDR3 sequence is CASNPRGGSEQYF. CDR3 in DNA: TGTGCCAGCAACCCCCGGGGGGGGTCCGAGCAGTACTTC. The V call is TRBV27, the J call TRBJ2-7, with TRBD2 matching over 8 bases. Germline V lookup: CDR1 MNHEY, CDR2 SMNVEV (reference sequence). The CDR3 spans 13 residues. J was trimmed by 6 bases and V by 7 bases; bases with no gene match: 8.

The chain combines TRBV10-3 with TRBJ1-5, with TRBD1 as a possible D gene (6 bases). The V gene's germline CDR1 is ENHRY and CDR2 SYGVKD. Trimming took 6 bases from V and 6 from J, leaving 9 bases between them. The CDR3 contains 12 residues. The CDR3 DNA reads TGTGCCATCAGCCCAGGGGTTCAGCCCCAGCATTTT. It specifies CAISPGVQPQHF.

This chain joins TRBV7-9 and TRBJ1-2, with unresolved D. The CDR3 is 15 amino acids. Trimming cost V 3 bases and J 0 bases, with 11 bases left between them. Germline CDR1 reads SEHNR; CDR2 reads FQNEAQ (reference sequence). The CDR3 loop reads CASSFPGKANYGYTF. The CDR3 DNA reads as TGTGCCAGCAGCTTCCCAGGAAAAGCTAACTATGGCTACACCTTC.

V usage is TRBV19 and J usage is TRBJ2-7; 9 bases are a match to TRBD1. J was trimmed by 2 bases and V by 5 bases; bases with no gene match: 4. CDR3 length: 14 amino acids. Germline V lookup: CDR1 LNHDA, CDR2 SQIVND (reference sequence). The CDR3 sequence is CASSLQGAPYEQYF. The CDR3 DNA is TGTGCCAGTAGTTTACAGGGGGCCCCCTACGAGCAGTACTTC.

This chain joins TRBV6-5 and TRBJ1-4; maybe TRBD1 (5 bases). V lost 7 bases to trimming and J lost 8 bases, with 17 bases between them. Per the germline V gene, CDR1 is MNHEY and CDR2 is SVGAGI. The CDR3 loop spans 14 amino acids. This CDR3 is CASNTRRGEEKLFF. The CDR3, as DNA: TGTGCCAGCAACACTAGGAGGGGAGAAGAAAAACTGTTTTTT.

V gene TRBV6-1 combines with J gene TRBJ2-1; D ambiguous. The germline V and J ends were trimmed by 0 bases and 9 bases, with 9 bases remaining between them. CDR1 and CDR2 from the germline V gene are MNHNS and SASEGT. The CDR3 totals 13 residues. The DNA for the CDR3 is TGTGCCAGCAGTGAAGCGAGGCTCGGTGAGCAGTTCTTC. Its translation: CASSEARLGEQFF.

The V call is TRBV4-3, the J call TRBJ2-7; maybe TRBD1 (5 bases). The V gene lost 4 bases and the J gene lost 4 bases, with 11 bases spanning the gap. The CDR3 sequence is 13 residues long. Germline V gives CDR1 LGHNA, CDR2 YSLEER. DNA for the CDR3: TGCGCCAGCAGCCTCTTAGCAGGGTACGAGCAGTACTTC. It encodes CASSLLAGYEQYF.

CDR3 amino acids: CASSVAGGFETQYF. CDR3 nucleotides: TGTGCCAGCAGCGTAGCAGGGGGATTTGAGACCCAGTACTTC. This chain joins TRBV9 and TRBJ2-5; 7 nucleotides line up with TRBD1. With V trimmed by 0 bases and J by 5 bases, 4 bases remained unmatched. The CDR3 length is 14 residues. CDR1 is SGDLS and CDR2 is YYNGEE in the germline V gene.

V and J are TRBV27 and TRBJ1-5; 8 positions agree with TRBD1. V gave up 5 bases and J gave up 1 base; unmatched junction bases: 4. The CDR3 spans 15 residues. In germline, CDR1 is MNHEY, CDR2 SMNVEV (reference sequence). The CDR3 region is CASSPGGASNQPQHF. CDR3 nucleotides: TGTGCCAGCAGTCCAGGGGGCGCAAGCAATCAGCCCCAGCATTTT.

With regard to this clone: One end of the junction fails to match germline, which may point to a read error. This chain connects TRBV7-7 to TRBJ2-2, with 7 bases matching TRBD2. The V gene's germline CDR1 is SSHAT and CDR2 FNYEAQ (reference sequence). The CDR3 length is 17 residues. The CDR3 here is CASSLDTQRGATGELFF. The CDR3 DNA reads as TGTGCTAGCAGCTTGGATACCCAGCGGGGTGCCACCGGGGAGCTGTTTTTT.

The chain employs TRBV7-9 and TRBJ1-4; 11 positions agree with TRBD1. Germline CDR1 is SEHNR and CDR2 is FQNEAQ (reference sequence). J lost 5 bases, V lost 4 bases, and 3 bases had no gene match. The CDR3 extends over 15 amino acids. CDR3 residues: CASSSGTGGNEKLFF. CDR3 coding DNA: TGTGCCAGCAGCTCCGGGACAGGGGGAAATGAAAAACTGTTTTTT. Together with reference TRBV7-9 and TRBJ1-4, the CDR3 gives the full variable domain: DTGVSQNPRHKITKRGQNVTFRCDPISEHNRLYWYRQTLGQGPEFLTYFQNEAQLEKSRLLSDRFSAERPKGSFSTLEIQRTEQGDSAMYLCASSSGTGGNEKLFFGSGTQLSVL.

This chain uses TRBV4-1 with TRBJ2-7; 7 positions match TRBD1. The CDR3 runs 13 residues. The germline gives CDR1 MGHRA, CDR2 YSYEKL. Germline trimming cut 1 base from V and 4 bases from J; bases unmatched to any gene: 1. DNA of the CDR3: TGCGCCAGCAGCCAAGGGGGACAGTACGAGCAGTACTTC. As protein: CASSQGGQYEQYF.

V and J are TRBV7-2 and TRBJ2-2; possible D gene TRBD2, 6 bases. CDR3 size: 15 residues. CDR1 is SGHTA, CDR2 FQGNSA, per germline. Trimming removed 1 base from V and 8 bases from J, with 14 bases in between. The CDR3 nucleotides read TGTGCCAGCAGCTTAGTTAGGGGAGGATCGGGGGAGCTGTTTTTT. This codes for CASSLVRGGSGELFF. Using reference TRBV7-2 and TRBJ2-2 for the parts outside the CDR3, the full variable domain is GAGVSQSPSNKVTEKGKDVELRCDPISGHTALYWYRQSLGQGLEFLIYFQGNSAPDKSGLPSDRFSAERTGGSVSTLTIQRTQQEDSAVYLCASSLVRGGSGELFFGEGSRLTVL.